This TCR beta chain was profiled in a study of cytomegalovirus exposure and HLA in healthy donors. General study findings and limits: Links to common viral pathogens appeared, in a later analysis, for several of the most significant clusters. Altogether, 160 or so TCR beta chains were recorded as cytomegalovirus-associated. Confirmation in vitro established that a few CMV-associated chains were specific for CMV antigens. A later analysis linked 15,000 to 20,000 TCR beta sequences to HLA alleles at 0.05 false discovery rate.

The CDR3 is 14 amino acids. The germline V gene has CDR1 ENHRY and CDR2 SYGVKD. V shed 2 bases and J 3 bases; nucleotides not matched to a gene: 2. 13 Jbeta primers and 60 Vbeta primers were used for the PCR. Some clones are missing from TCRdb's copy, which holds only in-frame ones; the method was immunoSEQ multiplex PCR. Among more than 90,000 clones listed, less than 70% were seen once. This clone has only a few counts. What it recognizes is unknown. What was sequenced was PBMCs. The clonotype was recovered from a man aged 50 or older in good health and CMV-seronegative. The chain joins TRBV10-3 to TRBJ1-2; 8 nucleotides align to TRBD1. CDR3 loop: CAISEQGAYYGYTF. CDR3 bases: TGTGCCATCAGTGAGCAGGGGGCCTACTATGGCTACACCTTC.